This T cell receptor beta chain was retrieved from a study of Ad26.COV2.S vaccination and SARS-CoV-2 variants. The treatment denotes: roughly 18 received Ad26.COV2.S at low or high dose, single or two shots; 5 received placebo; per-sample allocation not given. After the first vaccine or placebo injection, samples were drawn on day 63. Study-level results: Breadth, reportedly substantial, characterized the spike-specific CD8+ and CD4+ T cell responses after vaccination. Vaccine recipients showed a spike-specific TCR breadth that was higher than in placebo recipients.

Worth noting for this clone: The antigen is unknown.

V lost 4 bases and J lost 1; bases outside the gene matches: 7. Germline CDR1 SGDLS, CDR2 YYNGEE. CDR3 length equals 16 residues. Data came from immunoSEQ multiplex PCR; TCRdb stores just in-frame clones and leaves some out. Here the sample spans some 340,000 clones, 70% to 90% being singletons. The sequence derives from a person between 18 and 65 years old who received the Ad26.COV2.S COVID-19 vaccine or a placebo. The sequencing used peripheral blood, collected in a trial of Ad26.COV2.S vaccine versus placebo. The chain employs TRBV9 and TRBJ1-1, with 10 bases that match TRBD1. As DNA, the CDR3 is TGTGCCAGCAGCATTAGTGGACAGGGGGGGAACACTGAAGCTTTCTTT. This gives the protein CASSISGQGGNTEAFF.